Included here is one TCR beta chain sequence, with context. Antigen: not known. This sample was taken from a study of regulatory T cells in long-lasting Graves disease. Study conclusions and caveats: With persistent disease, TRBV28, TRBJ1-2 and TRBJ2-5 were the favored segments.

CDR3-region Arm-PCR and iRepertoire HTBI primers produced the TCR beta libraries. TCRdb recomputed calls from the multiplex PCR reads with MiXCR, one row per CDR3 protein. Of 700,000 or so distinct CDR3 sequences in the sample, approximately 31% were seen once. The time point was: persistent/refractory GD, antithyroid drugs over 5 years with positive TRAb. The TCR library was made from RNA extracted from PBMCs. The CDR3 is made up of 13 amino acids. The V gene lost 6 bases and the J gene lost 0 bases, with 11 bases spanning the gap. CDR1 is DFQATT, CDR2 SNEGSKA, per germline (reference sequence). The V call is TRBV20-1, the J call TRBJ1-2; no reliable D call. Sequencing was performed on peripheral blood mononuclear cells (PBMCs), taken when the disease was refractory, from a patient treated with antithyroid drugs. The clonotype comes from a female donor with Graves disease. The CDR3 loop reads CSAVEQTNYGYTF. In nucleotides, the CDR3 is TGCAGTGCGGTAGAGCAGACTAACTATGGCTACACCTTC.